Listed here are 9 T cell receptor beta chains from one sample, sequenced in a study of T cell changes during pregnancy in multiple sclerosis. The table came from immunoSEQ multiplex PCR; TCRdb's copy has only in-frame clones and leaves some out. This table has over 90,000 clones, 90% appearing once. Sequences were derived from peripheral blood, sampled in the second trimester of pregnancy. The origin of the receptors is a female donor in good health, enrolled as a control in a pregnancy study.

This rearrangement joins TRBV6-1 to TRBJ2-7; TRBD1 aligns across 8 bases. This CDR3 has 14 amino acids. CDR1 is MNHNS, CDR2 SASEGT, per germline. The junction had 8 bases not matched to a gene; V was cut back by 5 bases and J by 5 bases. CDR3 nucleotides: TGTGCCAGCAGTCTAAGACAGGGGTCCGACGAGCAGTACTTC. This gives the protein CASSLRQGSDEQYF.

V is TRBV27 and J is TRBJ2-3, with 10 bases matching TRBD2. The CDR3 covers 16 residues. In germline, CDR1 is MNHEY, CDR2 SMNVEV (reference sequence). Trimming took 5 bases from V and 0 from J; bases not matched to a gene: 5. This chain's CDR3 is CASSTSGATSTDTQYF. CDR3 sequence (DNA): TGTGCCAGCAGTACTAGCGGGGCCACTAGCACAGATACGCAGTATTTT.

The rearrangement uses TRBV5-1 and TRBJ2-7; TRBD1 might be the D (5 bases). V gave up 0 bases and J gave up 0 bases, with 13 bases separating them. This CDR3 is built from 16 residues. Germline assignment: CDR1 SGHRS and CDR2 YFSETQ. DNA of the CDR3: TGCGCCAGCAGCTTGGAGAGGCAGGGTCCCTCCTACGAGCAGTACTTC. Its protein product is CASSLERQGPSYEQYF.

The rearrangement uses TRBV10-3 and TRBJ2-2, with 10 positions matching TRBD2. V gave up 2 bases and J gave up 10 bases; unmatched junction bases: 16. CDR1 and CDR2 from the germline V gene are ENHRY and SYGVKD. The length of the CDR3 is 18 residues. This chain's CDR3 is CAISERGLAGALFVELFF. The CDR3 DNA is TGTGCCATCAGTGAGCGGGGGCTAGCGGGGGCCCTGTTTGTGGAGCTGTTTTTT.

The gene calls are TRBV18 and TRBJ2-5; TRBD2 agrees at 7 bases. This CDR3 contains 15 residues. V trimming: 2 bases; J trimming: 1 base; junction bases outside the gene matches: 4. Germline loops: CDR1 KGHSH, CDR2 LQKENI. The DNA for the CDR3 is TGTGCCAGCTCACCATCCCGACTAGCCCAAGAGACCCAGTACTTC. As protein: CASSPSRLAQETQYF.

The V call is TRBV19, the J call TRBJ1-1; perhaps TRBD1 as D (5 bases). Germline CDR1 is LNHDA and CDR2 is SQIVND (reference sequence). The V gene lost 11 bases and the J gene lost 2 bases, with 18 bases spanning the gap. CDR3 size: 14 residues. The CDR3 nucleotides are TGTGCCTCTTTCGCAGGGATAGGAAACACTGAAGCTTTCTTT. Translating it yields CASFAGIGNTEAFF.

The V and J genes are TRBV4-2 and TRBJ2-3; D possibly corresponds to TRBD2 (6 bases). The CDR3 spans 17 residues. V was shortened by 0 bases and J by 1 base, with 14 bases between the two germline ends. Per germline, CDR1 LGHNA and CDR2 YNFKEQ. CDR3 amino acids: CASSQEVAELRTDTQYF. The CDR3 region has the DNA TGTGCCAGCAGCCAAGAAGTAGCGGAACTTCGCACAGATACGCAGTATTTT.

J is TRBJ2-5 and V is TRBV7-7; 8 nucleotides align to TRBD2. CDR1 is SSHAT and CDR2 is FNYEAQ in the germline V gene (reference sequence). V lost 6 bases and J lost 1; bases outside the gene matches: 4. The CDR3 runs to 14 residues. The CDR3 bases are TGTGCCAGCAGTCCCGGGGGGGGCCAAGAGACCCAGTACTTC. This translates into CASSPGGGQETQYF.

V usage is TRBV11-2 and J usage is TRBJ2-1; no firm D call. The CDR3 is 15 amino acids. CDR1 SGHAT and CDR2 FQNNGV come from the germline V gene. V was cut by 5 bases and J by 4 bases, with 15 bases left in between. Here the CDR3 reads CASSLSAASYNEQFF. The CDR3 nucleotides are TGTGCCAGCAGCCTTTCGGCGGCTTCTTACAATGAGCAGTTCTTC.